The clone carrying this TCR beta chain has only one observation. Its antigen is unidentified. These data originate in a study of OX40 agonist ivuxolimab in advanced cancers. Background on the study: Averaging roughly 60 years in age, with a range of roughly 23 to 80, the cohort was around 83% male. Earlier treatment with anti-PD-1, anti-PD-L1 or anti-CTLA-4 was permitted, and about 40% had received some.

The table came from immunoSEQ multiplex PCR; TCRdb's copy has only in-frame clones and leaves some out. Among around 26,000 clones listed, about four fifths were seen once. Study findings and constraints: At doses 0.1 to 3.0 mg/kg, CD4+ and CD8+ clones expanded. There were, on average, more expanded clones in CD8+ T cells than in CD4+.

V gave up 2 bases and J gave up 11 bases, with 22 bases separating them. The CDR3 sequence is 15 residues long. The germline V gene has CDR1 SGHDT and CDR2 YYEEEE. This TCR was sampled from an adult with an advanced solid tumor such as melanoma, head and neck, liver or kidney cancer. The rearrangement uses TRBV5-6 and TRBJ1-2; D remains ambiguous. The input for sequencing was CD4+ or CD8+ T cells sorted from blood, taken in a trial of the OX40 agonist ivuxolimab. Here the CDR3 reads CASSLGSGRSSLYTF. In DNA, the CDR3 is TGTGCCAGCAGCTTAGGGAGCGGCAGAAGCAGCCTTTACACCTTC.